A single sample is the source of the 25 T cell receptor beta chains below, sequenced in a study of the immune and genomic landscape of osteosarcoma. Osteosarcoma specimens were post-treatment primary, local recurrence and metastasis tumors from poor-prognosis patients. The repertoire was sequenced with immunoSEQ multiplex PCR; TCRdb's copy has only in-frame clones and lacks some. The sample shows under 11,000 clones, 70% to 80% of them seen only once. The sequenced sample consisted of osteosarcoma tumor tissue from the lung. Receptor source: a human donor with osteosarcoma.

This chain joins TRBV7-3 and TRBJ2-2, with 7 positions matching TRBD2. The germline gives CDR1 SGHTA, CDR2 FQGTGA. CDR3 length equals 15 residues. The V gene end was trimmed by 5 bases and the J gene end by 5 bases; junction bases not matched to a gene: 8. The CDR3 reads CASSPVLADTGELFF. The DNA for the CDR3 is TGTGCCAGCAGCCCGGTTCTAGCGGATACCGGGGAGCTGTTTTTT.

V usage is TRBV11-2 and J usage is TRBJ2-4; 10 nucleotides align to TRBD2. CDR1 is SGHAT and CDR2 is FQNNGV in the germline V gene. V dropped 7 bases and J dropped 0; count of bases not matched to a gene: 6. The length of the CDR3 is 16 residues. As DNA, the CDR3 is TGTGCCAGCACCGTAGCGGGAGGACTAGCCAAAAACATTCAGTACTTC. Amino acid sequence: CASTVAGGLAKNIQYF.

The chain uses TRBV5-4 and TRBJ2-1, with 8 bases aligning to TRBD1. The trim removed 6 bases at V and 6 bases at J, leaving 11 bases unmatched. CDR3 length: 15 amino acids. The germline CDR1 and CDR2 sequences are SGHNT and YYREEE (reference sequence). The CDR3 nucleotides are TGTGCCAGCACACAGGGGGAAGCGCCTTCCAATGAGCAGTTCTTC. This codes for CASTQGEAPSNEQFF.

The chain joins TRBV6-5 to TRBJ2-7; D might be TRBD2 (6 bases). The length of the CDR3 is 14 residues. V lost 4 bases to trimming and J lost 5 bases, with 15 bases between them. From germline, CDR1 is MNHEY and CDR2 SVGAGI. Here the CDR3 reads CASSSLAAYDEQYF. The DNA for the CDR3 is TGTGCCAGCAGTTCCTTAGCGGCGTACGACGAGCAGTACTTC.

This chain connects TRBV7-9 to TRBJ2-7, with TRBD2 matching over 8 bases. Germline V gene sequence: CDR1 SEHNR, CDR2 FQNEAQ (reference sequence). This CDR3 is 15 amino acids long. The junction had 7 bases not matched to a gene; V was cut back by 5 bases and J by 1 base. In DNA form, the CDR3 reads TGTGCCAGCAGCCCCAGCGGGAGAGGGTCCTACGAGCAGTACTTC. This sequence encodes CASSPSGRGSYEQYF.

V is TRBV29-1 and J is TRBJ1-4; D unclear. Germline V gene sequence: CDR1 SQVTM, CDR2 ANQGSEA. The CDR3 extends over 13 amino acids. V lost 6 bases and J lost 0, with 8 bases in between. Written as DNA, the CDR3 is TGCAGCGTGGCCAGAACAACTAATGAAAAACTGTTTTTT. Protein sequence: CSVARTTNEKLFF.

This sequence joins TRBV28 and TRBJ2-6, with D uncertain. The V and J ends lost 6 bases and 1 base respectively, with 16 bases between them. Germline CDR1 and CDR2: MDHEN and SYDVKM. The CDR3 runs to 17 residues. In DNA, the CDR3 is TGTGCCAGCAGCCTCGACGCTGGGGTTTCTGGGGCCAACGTCCTGACTTTC. It specifies CASSLDAGVSGANVLTF.

This chain joins TRBV5-8 and TRBJ2-3; a possible D gene is TRBD1 (5 bases). Trimming stripped 6 bases from V and 4 bases from J, with 21 bases between. Germline V gene lookup returns CDR1 SGHTS and CDR2 YDEGEE. The CDR3 has 16 residues. CDR3 protein: CASIFPGPLLADTQYF. In DNA form, the CDR3 reads TGTGCCAGCATCTTCCCAGGGCCGCTTTTGGCAGATACGCAGTATTTT.

The chain recombines TRBV7-9 with TRBJ2-5; TRBD2 might be the D (6 bases). CDR1 and CDR2 from the germline V gene are SEHNR and FQNEAQ (reference sequence). V lost 7 bases and J 4 bases, leaving 13 bases between the germline ends. This CDR3 contains 13 residues. In DNA, the CDR3 is TGTGCCAGCACCCTCGGGGGTCTAGAGACCCAGTACTTC. Translating it yields CASTLGGLETQYF.

The V gene is TRBV5-6, the J gene TRBJ1-2; 7 bases map to TRBD1. Per germline, CDR1 SGHDT and CDR2 YYEEEE. The J segment lost 5 bases and the V segment lost 4 bases, leaving 5 bases of the junction unmatched. This CDR3 spans 13 amino acids. CDR3 residues: CASSRDSPYGYTF. The DNA of the CDR3 is TGTGCCAGCAGCCGGGACAGCCCATATGGCTACACCTTC.

This chain connects TRBV2 to TRBJ1-5; 7 bases are shared with TRBD1. Germline values: CDR1 SNHLY, CDR2 FYNNEI. The CDR3 consists of 18 residues. Germline trimming cut 6 bases from V and 3 bases from J; bases unmatched to any gene: 17. The CDR3, as DNA: TGTGCCAGCAGATTCACCGGGACAGCGCGCCTATTCAATCAGCCCCAGCATTTT. It yields the protein CASRFTGTARLFNQPQHF.

The chain uses TRBV28 and TRBJ2-3; 13 bases align to TRBD2. Germline V gives CDR1 MDHEN, CDR2 SYDVKM. The J segment lost 3 bases and the V segment lost 6 bases, leaving 9 bases of the junction unmatched. The CDR3 consists of 17 residues. CDR3 sequence: CASSPGTSGIWTDTQYF. The CDR3 DNA is TGTGCCAGCAGCCCCGGGACTAGCGGGATTTGGACAGATACGCAGTATTTT.

The chain couples TRBV6-5 to TRBJ1-2; no reliable D call. The CDR3 has 14 amino acids. Per the germline V gene, CDR1 is MNHEY and CDR2 is SVGAGI. Trimming left V 4 bases short and J 2 bases short, with 11 bases between. Here the CDR3 DNA reads TGTGCCAGCAGTTCCCCAGCCCGAAACTATGGCTACACCTTC. This gives the protein CASSSPARNYGYTF.

The table lists this clone with a few counts. V usage is TRBV28 and J usage is TRBJ1-3; D is possibly TRBD1 (5 bases). The V gene's germline CDR1 is MDHEN and CDR2 SYDVKM. V was clipped by 8 bases and J by 2 bases, with 22 bases between them. The CDR3 runs to 17 residues. The CDR3 DNA is TGTGCCAGCGGGGACCCGGGCAGGGCCCTTCCTGGAAACACCATATATTTT. Protein: CASGDPGRALPGNTIYF.

Remarks on this clone: Additional DNA sequences in this sample encode the identical CDR3. The rearrangement joins TRBV28 to TRBJ2-3; D remains ambiguous. Trimming took off 3 bases at V and 1 base at J, with 8 bases between the two ends. This CDR3 contains 14 residues. Germline V gene data show CDR1 as MDHEN and CDR2 as SYDVKM. The CDR3 sequence is CASSFLSGTDTQYF. The CDR3 bases are TGTGCCAGCAGTTTTCTGAGCGGCACAGATACGCAGTATTTT.

The chain combines TRBV27 with TRBJ1-2; D gene ambiguous. This CDR3 has 13 residues. Trimming took off 6 bases at V and 7 bases at J, with 15 bases between the two ends. Per germline, CDR1 MNHEY and CDR2 SMNVEV (reference sequence). This CDR3 is CASSHGRTAGYTF. The CDR3 DNA reads TGTGCCAGCAGCCACGGACGGACGGCTGGCTACACCTTC.

V and J are TRBV5-4 and TRBJ2-3, with D maybe TRBD2 (6 bases). Germline CDR1 SGHNT, CDR2 YYREEE (reference sequence). The CDR3 runs to 15 residues. V shed 2 bases and J shed 2 bases, with 12 bases lying between them. DNA for the CDR3: TGTGCCAGCAGCTTCTTCGGGGGAAACACAGATACGCAGTATTTT. Its protein product is CASSFFGGNTDTQYF.

V and J are TRBV6-6 and TRBJ2-1; D unresolved. Germline V gene data show CDR1 as MNHNY and CDR2 as SVGAGI (reference sequence). There are 11 residues in the CDR3. V was clipped by 0 bases and J by 8 bases, with 2 bases between them. CDR3 sequence: CASSYSYEQFF. In DNA, the CDR3 is TGTGCCAGCAGTTACTCCTATGAGCAGTTCTTC.

The genes are TRBV11-2 and TRBJ1-2; D is possibly TRBD1 (6 bases). Germline V gene data show CDR1 as SGHAT and CDR2 as FQNNGV. This CDR3 has 16 amino acids. The germline V and J ends were trimmed by 1 base and 9 bases, with 21 bases remaining between them. CDR3 sequence reads: CASSLGGAGEFRSYTF. DNA for the CDR3: TGTGCCAGCAGCTTAGGCGGGGCAGGGGAATTTAGGAGCTACACCTTC.

This clone counts as large. This CDR3 is CASSPRTFYSYEQYF. CDR3 DNA: TGTGCCAGCAGTCCGAGGACATTCTACTCCTACGAGCAGTACTTC. The chain employs TRBV28 and TRBJ2-7, with TRBD1 as a possible D gene (5 bases). This CDR3 contains 15 residues. Germline assignment: CDR1 MDHEN and CDR2 SYDVKM. Trimming stripped 5 bases from V and 0 bases from J, with 14 bases between.

This clone has just a few counts. The chain couples TRBV29-1 to TRBJ1-1, with TRBD1 matching 9 bases. With V trimmed by 6 bases and J by 5 bases, 19 bases remained unmatched. Per the germline V gene, CDR1 is SQVTM and CDR2 is ANQGSEA. CDR3 length equals 17 residues. The CDR3 DNA is TGCAGCGTCGTACCGCTCCCGGGACAGGGACGAGGAACTGAAGCTTTCTTT. It is translated as CSVVPLPGQGRGTEAFF.

The rearrangement uses TRBV18 and TRBJ2-3; 10 bases agree with TRBD1. V lost 2 bases and J lost 4; bases outside the gene matches: 0. This CDR3 comprises 14 residues. The germline V gene has CDR1 KGHSH and CDR2 LQKENI. This CDR3 is CASSPGTGADTQYF. The CDR3 nucleotides read TGTGCCAGCTCACCAGGGACAGGGGCAGATACGCAGTATTTT.

The gene calls are TRBV5-4 and TRBJ2-5, with 7 nucleotides matching TRBD1. Trimming removed 1 base from V and 13 bases from J; junction bases left unmatched: 7. The CDR3 length is 12 residues. CDR1 SGHNT and CDR2 YYREEE come from the germline V gene (reference sequence). CDR3 residues: CASSLTLTGWYF. DNA for the CDR3: TGTGCCAGCAGCTTGACGTTGACAGGGTGGTACTTC.

The rearrangement uses TRBV5-4 and TRBJ2-7; a weak D match, TRBD1 (5 bases). The V gene lost 5 bases and the J gene lost 2 bases, with 17 bases spanning the gap. Per the germline V gene, CDR1 is SGHNT and CDR2 is YYREEE (reference sequence). The length of the CDR3 is 15 residues. The CDR3 coding sequence is TGTGCCAGCAGAACGATCCTACAGGTCCCCTACGAGCAGTACTTC. This gives the protein CASRTILQVPYEQYF.

The chain carries TRBV6-4 and TRBJ2-2, with TRBD2 as a possible D gene (5 bases). The CDR3 contains 15 residues. The germline V and J ends were trimmed by 2 bases and 0 bases, with 7 bases remaining between them. In germline, CDR1 is MRHNA, CDR2 SNTAGT. The CDR3 reads CASSDGLSNTGELFF. CDR3 DNA sequence: TGTGCCAGCAGTGACGGACTCTCGAACACCGGGGAGCTGTTTTTT.